This T cell receptor beta chain was sequenced in a study of radiation and T cells in renal cell carcinoma (dated by TCRdb to 2020 to 2021). In the study overall: The samples were drawn from a clinical trial, where primary renal cell carcinomas were treated with 15 Gy of stereotactic body radiation therapy and then removed by nephrectomy 4 weeks afterward. A total of under 60 samples underwent TCR beta sequencing, made up of 26 tumors and about 27 peripheral blood samples. Across all 55 or so samples, 4,016,671 unique CDR3 nucleotide sequences, encoding 2,658,974 unique CDR3 amino acid sequences, were identified. Study-wide conclusions, independent of this receptor: An increase in top tumor clonotypes in blood was observed from baseline to 2 weeks post-radiation, followed by contraction by 4 weeks, which was taken to suggest transient expansion of tumor-resident clones. No pretreatment tumor biopsies were available, so the baseline intratumoral presence of clonotypes could not be determined. Changes in the blood repertoire were not tracked past 4 weeks after treatment. The single-armed trial design could not address effects of radiation dose or scheduling on the TCR repertoire.

The time point label corresponds to: blood 2 weeks post-SBRT. The sample's treatment or condition, from its label and the paper: 15 Gy SBRT to primary tumor, nephrectomy 4 weeks later. To track tumor-enriched clonotypes, serial peripheral blood was sampled from radiation-treated patients at baseline and at 2 weeks and 4 weeks after SBRT. Every patient had renal cell carcinoma of clear cell pathology. The QIAamp DNA Blood Mini Kit (Qiagen) was used to prepare genomic DNA for TCR sequencing. The analyses included only samples that passed all quality control checks. TCR beta libraries were generated from genomic DNA with the immunoSEQ kit, following the manufacturer's recommendations. To prepare the libraries, a first multiplex PCR with proprietary primers was run, followed by a second PCR that added unique barcodes, and a bead cleanup was done after each round. Each sample batch included a kit-provided positive control reaction and a negative control reaction. The final libraries were assessed on an Agilent 4200 TapeStation D1000 ScreenTape, pooled by volume, and quantified by qPCR. Sequencing ran on an Illumina NextSeq500 with a MidOutput 150-cycle cartridge, using 156 Read1 and 15 Index1 cycles with kit custom primers. The pooled library was loaded at 0.95 to 1 pM, with an approximately 20% PhiX control spiked in. The original pipeline was this. Vendor-processed data were analyzed in R, with a clonotype defined as all T cells sharing the same CDR3 nucleotide sequence. In the clone abundance analyses, frequencies were normalized to the 10,000 most abundant clones in each sample. Public T cell clones, which averaged fewer than five per sample, were excluded before analysis. Tumor-enriched and baseline blood-enriched clonotypes were defined by at least a 32-fold difference in abundance between compartments. Clonotypes expanded or contracted between blood time points were identified with a beta-binomial differential abundance model. Tumor-blood repertoire similarity was measured with the Baroni-Urbani and Buser coefficient, and groups were compared using two-tailed Wilcoxon tests in R. TCRdb's version of the immuneACCESS table is confined to in-frame rearrangements and falls short of the full clone set. An unresolved V gene accounts for under half of the shortfall where checked; the remainder is of unknown origin. The DNA was the basis for D and trimming; V, J and clone size are from that table. The sample table lists around 75,000 clones, more than 75% of them with a count of one. The ten biggest clones cover around 5.5% of the sample.

Note on this clone: The specificity of this receptor is unknown. Base quality data are lacking; no much larger clone is found one base away.

Based on the germline V gene, the CDR1 and CDR2 sequences are MNHNS and SASEGT. V ends up 5 bases short and J 6 bases short, with an unmatched junction base count of 7. Measured from the cysteine to the phenylalanine, the CDR3 is 15 residues long. Only the CDR3 part of the read is kept: 45 bases, read in frame from the first base. This sample comprised blood, obtained from a patient whose treatment included radiotherapy and nephrectomy. The clonotype comes from a man between 60 and 75 years old with renal cell carcinoma. This sequence uses TRBV6-1 and TRBJ2-7, and 13 junctional nucleotides match TRBD2. The nucleotide sequence is given as TGTGCCAGCAGTCTCCGGACTAGCGGGAGTGGCGAGCAGTACTTC. Its translation reads: CASSLRTSGSGEQYF.